A single sample is the source of the 18 T cell receptor beta chains below, sequenced in a study of response to subunit inactivated influenza vaccine. TCRdb analysed the RT-PCR reads with MiXCR anew, one entry per CDR3 protein. The sample holds about 830,000 distinct CDR3 sequences, about 18% seen once. Sample: PBMCs from blood, taken roughly 5 days after vaccination. Every receptor here comes from a man between 45 and 60 years old who received an inactivated influenza vaccine.

The chain uses TRBV13 and TRBJ1-6; D unclear. CDR3 length: 14 amino acids. Deletions cut 0 bases from V and 6 bases from J, with 6 bases between. Looked up from germline, CDR1 is PRHDT and CDR2 is FYEKMQ (reference sequence). The DNA of the CDR3 is TGTGCCAGCAGCTTAGGGCGGTTTAATTCACCCCTCCACTTT. Residues: CASSLGRFNSPLHF.

The chain couples TRBV20-1 to TRBJ2-7; 16 bases fit TRBD2. V was pared by 4 bases and J by 4 bases, with 7 bases of the junction left unmatched. Germline V CDR1 and CDR2: DFQATT, SNEGSKA (reference sequence). This CDR3 region has 16 residues. CDR3 bases: TGCAGTGCTACCGGGACTAGCGGGAGGGCCGGATACGAGCAGTACTTC. Translation gives CSATGTSGRAGYEQYF.

V gene TRBV20-1 combines with J gene TRBJ1-1; maybe TRBD1 (5 bases). This CDR3 has 14 residues. Germline V gene lookup returns CDR1 DFQATT and CDR2 SNEGSKA (reference sequence). Trimming shortened V by 6 bases and J by 1 base, and 15 bases separated the two germline ends. The CDR3 loop is CSAIRDSANTEAFF. Written as DNA, the CDR3 is TGCAGTGCCATAAGGGACTCCGCGAACACTGAAGCTTTCTTT.

The chain employs TRBV27 and TRBJ1-1, with D maybe TRBD1 (6 bases). This CDR3 region has 13 residues. The V and J ends lost 2 bases and 6 bases respectively, with 10 bases between them. Germline CDR1 and CDR2: MNHEY and SMNVEV (reference sequence). The DNA for the CDR3 is TGTGCCAGCAGTTTAAGGGGGGGGGCTGAAGCTTTCTTT. It specifies CASSLRGGAEAFF.

This clonotype was observed many times. The CDR3 here is CASSERWGAISLYGYTF. The CDR3 DNA is TGTGCCAGCAGTGAGAGGTGGGGGGCCATTTCCTTATATGGCTACACCTTC. The V gene is TRBV2, the J gene TRBJ1-2, with TRBD1 as a possible D gene (6 bases). Germline values: CDR1 SNHLY, CDR2 FYNNEI. Trimming took 3 bases from V and 5 from J, leaving 22 bases between them. CDR3 length equals 17 residues. Full variable domain (remainder filled in from reference TRBV2 and TRBJ1-2): EPEVTQTPSHQVTQMGQEVILRCVPISNHLYFYWYRQILGQKVEFLVSFYNNEISEKSEIFDDQFSVERPDGSNFTLKIRSTKLEDSAMYFCASSERWGAISLYGYTFGSGTRLTVV.

J is TRBJ1-2 and V is TRBV10-3; 7 bases line up with TRBD1. The CDR3 contains 14 residues. The germline V gene encodes CDR1 ENHRY and CDR2 SYGVKD. V gave up 5 bases and J gave up 5 bases; unmatched junction bases: 8. The CDR3 bases are TGTGCCATCAGTCCCGGGGGGACAGTATATGGCTACACCTTC. This codes for CAISPGGTVYGYTF.

This clonotype came up many times. CDR3 residues: CSADRGGETQYF. The DNA for the CDR3 is TGCAGTGCTGACAGGGGGGGAGAGACCCAGTACTTC. V is TRBV20-1 and J is TRBJ2-5, with 9 bases that match TRBD1. This CDR3 contains 12 residues. V was pared by 5 bases and J by 4 bases, with 2 bases of the junction left unmatched. Germline loops: CDR1 DFQATT, CDR2 SNEGSKA (reference sequence).

This clonotype occurred many times. The junction departs from germline at one end; a sequencing error may be responsible. The chain carries TRBV12-3 or TRBV12-4 and TRBJ1-2, with D unclear. This CDR3 region has 12 residues. For the CDR3, the DNA is TGTGCCAGCAGTTTAGCGCTGGTTGGGCCTCGTTTC. Translation: CASSLALVGPRF.

A few counts support this clonotype. The CDR3 DNA is TGTGCCAGCAGTGGGATGGGCCCAGGTACGGGATCCTACAATGAGCAGTTCTTC. Translated, it gives CASSGMGPGTGSYNEQFF. This chain uses TRBV11-2 with TRBJ2-1, with D tentatively TRBD2 (5 bases). The germline gives CDR1 SGHAT, CDR2 FQNNGV. Trimming took off 6 bases at V and 1 base at J, with 22 bases between the two ends. The CDR3 is 18 amino acids.

This rearrangement joins TRBV29-1 to TRBJ2-1; a weak D match, TRBD2 (6 bases). There are 16 residues in the CDR3. V was cut by 4 bases and J by 6 bases, with 22 bases left in between. Germline V lookup: CDR1 SQVTM, CDR2 ANQGSEA. The CDR3 here is CSVGGPWRGEGNEQFF. CDR3 sequence (DNA): TGCAGCGTTGGGGGCCCATGGAGGGGTGAGGGCAATGAGCAGTTCTTC.

The rearrangement links TRBV13 to TRBJ2-7; TRBD1 matches at 8 bases. V lost 0 bases and J lost 2; bases outside the gene matches: 6. Germline V gives CDR1 PRHDT, CDR2 FYEKMQ (reference sequence). The length of the CDR3 is 16 residues. This CDR3 reads CASSLGSGGLAYEQYF. As DNA, the CDR3 is TGTGCCAGCAGCTTAGGGTCAGGGGGCCTCGCCTACGAGCAGTACTTC.

A few counts support this clonotype. The V gene is TRBV7-8, the J gene TRBJ2-2, with 8 nucleotides matching TRBD2. Germline CDR1 is SGHVS and CDR2 is FQNEAQ. J gave up 4 bases and V 3 bases, and 7 bases lay outside the gene matches. The CDR3 contains 16 residues. This CDR3 is CASSFGAGAFTGELFF. The CDR3 nucleotides are TGTGCCAGCAGCTTCGGAGCGGGGGCCTTCACCGGGGAGCTGTTTTTT.

The chain combines TRBV6-2 or TRBV6-3 with TRBJ1-2, with D uncertain. Germline CDR1 and CDR2: MNHEY and SVGEGT. Between the trimmed V and J ends, which lost 0 bases and 7 bases, there was a span of 9 bases. This CDR3 comprises 13 residues. The DNA for the CDR3 is TGTGCCAGCAGTTACTCCGGCGTTGGTGGCTACACCTTC. Translating gives CASSYSGVGGYTF.

J is TRBJ2-3 and V is TRBV11-1; D may be TRBD1 (5 bases). V dropped 9 bases and J dropped 0 bases, with 25 bases sitting between them. Germline CDR1 and CDR2: SGHAT and FQDESV (reference sequence). The CDR3 has 18 residues. CDR3 residues: CARSTRQQHNTSTDTQYF. As DNA, the CDR3 is TGTGCCAGAAGCACACGACAGCAACACAACACTAGCACAGATACGCAGTATTTT.

This clonotype showed up many times. The chain uses TRBV12-3 or TRBV12-4 and TRBJ2-5; either TRBD1 or TRBD2 may fit D (5 bases each). The CDR3 covers 15 residues. The V and J ends lost 6 bases and 4 bases respectively, with 18 bases between them. CDR3 DNA: TGTGCCAGCAGCTCACGATCCGGGGCCCGAGAGACCCAGTACTTC. Protein product: CASSSRSGARETQYF.

This clonotype was recorded a few times. The chain is built from TRBV20-1 and TRBJ2-1, with D possibly being TRBD1 (10 bases). This CDR3 contains 19 residues. The V end lost 6 bases, the J end lost 8 bases, and 35 bases lay between the germline ends. CDR1 DFQATT and CDR2 SNEGSKA come from the germline V gene (reference sequence). CDR3 bases: TGCAGTGCCGAGAGTAGCGGACAGGGGGAGGCGGGAGGGCCTGATGAGCAGTTCTTC. The encoded protein is CSAESSGQGEAGGPDEQFF.

Ten or more counts support this clonotype. CDR3 sequence (DNA): TGCGCCAGCAGCCAAAGACAGGGAACATCACCCCTCCACTTT. It translates to CASSQRQGTSPLHF. The gene calls are TRBV5-1 and TRBJ1-6, with 7 bases lining up with TRBD1. V shed 4 bases and J 10 bases; nucleotides not matched to a gene: 8. The CDR3 consists of 14 residues. Germline assignment: CDR1 SGHRS and CDR2 YFSETQ.

The chain combines TRBV20-1 with TRBJ2-3; TRBD2 aligns across 8 bases. In germline, CDR1 is DFQATT, CDR2 SNEGSKA (reference sequence). There are 18 residues in the CDR3. The V and J ends lost 6 bases and 0 bases, in that order; junction bases with no gene match: 17. The CDR3 DNA reads TGCAGTGCCCCACCGGGACTAGTTCCCCCATCGAGCACAGATACGCAGTATTTT. It codes for CSAPPGLVPPSSTDTQYF.